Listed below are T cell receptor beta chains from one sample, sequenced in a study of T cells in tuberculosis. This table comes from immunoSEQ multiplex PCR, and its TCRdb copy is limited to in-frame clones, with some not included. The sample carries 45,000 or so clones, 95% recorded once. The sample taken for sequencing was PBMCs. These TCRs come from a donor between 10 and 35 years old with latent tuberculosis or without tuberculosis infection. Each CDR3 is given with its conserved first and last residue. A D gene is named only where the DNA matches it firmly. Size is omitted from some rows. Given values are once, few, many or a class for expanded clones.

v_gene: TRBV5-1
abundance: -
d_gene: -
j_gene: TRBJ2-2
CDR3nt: TGCGCCAGCAAAGGACAGAGGAACACCGGGGAGCTGTTTTTT
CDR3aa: CASKGQRNTGELFF

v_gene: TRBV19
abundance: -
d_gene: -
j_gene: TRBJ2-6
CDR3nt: TGTGCCAGTAGTATATCGGCCAGGGGCGCTGGGGCCAACGTCCTGACTTTC
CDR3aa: CASSISARGAGANVLTF

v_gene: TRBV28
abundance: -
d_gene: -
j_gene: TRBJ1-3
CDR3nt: TGTGCCAGCAGTCCGGGTTCTCGGGGAAACACCATATATTTT
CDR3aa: CASSPGSRGNTIYF

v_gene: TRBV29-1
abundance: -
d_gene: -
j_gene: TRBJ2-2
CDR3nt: TGCAGCGTTGAAGTTACAGGAGCGAACACCGGGGAGCTGTTTTTT
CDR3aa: CSVEVTGANTGELFF

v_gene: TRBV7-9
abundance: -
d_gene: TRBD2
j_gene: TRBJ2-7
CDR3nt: TGTGCCAGCAGCTTACTAGCGGGGGGCGAGCAGTACTTC
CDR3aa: CASSLLAGGEQYF

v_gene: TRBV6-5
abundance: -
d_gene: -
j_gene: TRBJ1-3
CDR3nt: TGTGCCAGCAGTTATGATCGGGTGTCCGGAAACACCATATATTTT
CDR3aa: CASSYDRVSGNTIYF

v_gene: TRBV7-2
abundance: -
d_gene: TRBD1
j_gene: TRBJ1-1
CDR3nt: TGTGCCAGCAGCTCAGGGGGCACTGAAGCTTTCTTT
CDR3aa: CASSSGGTEAFF

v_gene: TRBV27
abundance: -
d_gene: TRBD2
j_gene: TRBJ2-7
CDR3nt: TGTGCCAGCAGTTTAGCGGGGGACTCCTACGAGCAGTACTTC
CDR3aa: CASSLAGDSYEQYF

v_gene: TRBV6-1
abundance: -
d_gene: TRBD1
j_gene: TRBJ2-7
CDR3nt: TGTGCCAGCAGTGAAGCCGGGACAGGGGTCTACGAGCAGTACTTC
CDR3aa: CASSEAGTGVYEQYF

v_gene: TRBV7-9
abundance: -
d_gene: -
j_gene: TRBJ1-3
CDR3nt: TGTGCCAGCAGCCCCCCGGACAGACCGAACTCTGGAAACACCATATATTTT
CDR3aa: CASSPPDRPNSGNTIYF

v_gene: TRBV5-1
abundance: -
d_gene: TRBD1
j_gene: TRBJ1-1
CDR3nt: TGCGCCAGCAGGACAGGGGAAAACACTGAAGCTTTCTTT
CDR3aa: CASRTGENTEAFF

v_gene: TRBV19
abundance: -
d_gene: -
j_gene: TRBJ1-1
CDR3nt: TGTGCCACCGAGATGAACACTGAAGCTTTCTTT
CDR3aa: CATEMNTEAFF

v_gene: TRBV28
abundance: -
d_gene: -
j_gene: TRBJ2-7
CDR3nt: TGTGCCAGCAGACTAAAAGGGGACGAGCAGTACTTC
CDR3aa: CASRLKGDEQYF

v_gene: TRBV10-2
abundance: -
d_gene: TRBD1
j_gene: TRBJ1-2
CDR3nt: TGCGCCAGCGCAAGCCAGACAGGGGTTAGAGGCTACACCTTC
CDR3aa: CASASQTGVRGYTF

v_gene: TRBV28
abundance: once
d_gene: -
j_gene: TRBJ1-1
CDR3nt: TGTGCCAGCAGTTTGGTAATAGGAGGGAACACTGAAGCTTTCTTT
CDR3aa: CASSLVIGGNTEAFF

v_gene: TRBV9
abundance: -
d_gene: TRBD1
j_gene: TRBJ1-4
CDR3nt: TGTGCCAGCAGCGTAGGACAGGGGGCCGAAAAACTGTTTTTT
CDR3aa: CASSVGQGAEKLFF

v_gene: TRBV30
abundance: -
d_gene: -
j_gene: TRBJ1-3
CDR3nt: TGTGCCTGGAGTCACAGCTCTGGAAACACCATATATTTT
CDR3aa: CAWSHSSGNTIYF

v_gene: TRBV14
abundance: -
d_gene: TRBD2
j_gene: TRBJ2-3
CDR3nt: TGTGCCAGCAGCCTCCTGAGGACTAGCGGGGATAGAGATACGCAGTATTTT
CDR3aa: CASSLLRTSGDRDTQYF

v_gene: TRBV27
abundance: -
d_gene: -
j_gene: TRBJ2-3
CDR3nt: TGTGCCAGCAGTTTAGCGGGGAGCACAGATACGCAGTATTTT
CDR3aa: CASSLAGSTDTQYF

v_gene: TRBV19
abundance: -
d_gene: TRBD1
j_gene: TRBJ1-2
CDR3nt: TGTGCCAGTAGTACCGACAGGGGGACTAACTATGGCTACACCTTC
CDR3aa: CASSTDRGTNYGYTF

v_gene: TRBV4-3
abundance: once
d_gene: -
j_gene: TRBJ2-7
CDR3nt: TGCGCCAGCAGCCAAGATTGGACAGCCCCCTACGAGCAGTACTTC
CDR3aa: CASSQDWTAPYEQYF

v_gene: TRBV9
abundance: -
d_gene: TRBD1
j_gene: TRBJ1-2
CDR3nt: TGTGCCAGCAGCGCGGGACAGGGGCTTGGCTACACCTTC
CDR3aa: CASSAGQGLGYTF

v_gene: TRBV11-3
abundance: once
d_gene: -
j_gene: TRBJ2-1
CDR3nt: TGTGCCAGCAGCTTAGGAGGTGAGCAGTTCTTC
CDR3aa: CASSLGGEQFF

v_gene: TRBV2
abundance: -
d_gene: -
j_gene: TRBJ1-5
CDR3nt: TGTGCCAGCAGTGAGGCAGGGATTAGCAATCAGCCCCAGCATTTT
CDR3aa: CASSEAGISNQPQHF

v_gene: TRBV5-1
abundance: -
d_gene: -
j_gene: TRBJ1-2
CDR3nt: TGCGCCAGCAGCAGGGAGGGGCAGCGCTATGGCTACACCTTC
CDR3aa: CASSREGQRYGYTF

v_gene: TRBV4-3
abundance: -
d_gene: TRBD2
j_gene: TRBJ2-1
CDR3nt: TGCGCCAGCAGCCAAGAAGGACTAGCGGGGGGGAATGAGCAGTTCTTC
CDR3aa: CASSQEGLAGGNEQFF

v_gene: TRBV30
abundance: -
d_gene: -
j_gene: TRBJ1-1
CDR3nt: TGTGCCTGGAGTGTCCAGGGGACTGAAGCTTTCTTT
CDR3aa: CAWSVQGTEAFF

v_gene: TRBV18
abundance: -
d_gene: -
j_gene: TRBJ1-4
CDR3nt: TGTGCCAGCTCAATCAACAGGAGCCCTAATGAAAAACTGTTTTTT
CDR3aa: CASSINRSPNEKLFF

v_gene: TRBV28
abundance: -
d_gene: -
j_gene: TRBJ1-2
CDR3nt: TGTGCCAGCAGTGAACAGGGTAACTATGGCTACACCTTC
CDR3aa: CASSEQGNYGYTF

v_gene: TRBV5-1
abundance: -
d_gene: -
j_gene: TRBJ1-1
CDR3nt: TGCGCCAGCAGCTTGGGGAGGGGCGCTGAAGCTTTCTTT
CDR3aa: CASSLGRGAEAFF

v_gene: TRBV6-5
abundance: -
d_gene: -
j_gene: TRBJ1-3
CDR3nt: TGTGCCAGCAGTTACTCCGGACAGACTGGAAACACCATATATTTT
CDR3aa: CASSYSGQTGNTIYF

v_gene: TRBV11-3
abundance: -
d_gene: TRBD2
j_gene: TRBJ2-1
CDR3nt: TGTGCCAGCAGCTTTTCGACTAGCGGGGGCCCATCCTACAATGAGCAGTTCTTC
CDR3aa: CASSFSTSGGPSYNEQFF

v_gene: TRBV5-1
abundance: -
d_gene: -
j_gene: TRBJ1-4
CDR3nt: TGCGCCAGCAGCTTGTTGACAGCCACGAATGAAAAACTGTTTTTT
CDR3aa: CASSLLTATNEKLFF

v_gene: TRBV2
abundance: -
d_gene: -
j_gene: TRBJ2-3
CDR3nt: TGTGCCAGCAGTACTTACCTAGATCTGAGGACAGATACGCAGTATTTT
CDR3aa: CASSTYLDLRTDTQYF

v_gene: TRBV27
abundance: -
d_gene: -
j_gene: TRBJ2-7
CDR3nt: TGTGCCAGCAGTTCTCAGGAAAAAAGCTCCTACGAGCAGTACTTC
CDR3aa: CASSSQEKSSYEQYF

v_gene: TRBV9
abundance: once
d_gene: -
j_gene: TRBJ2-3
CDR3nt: TGTGCCAGCAGCGCAGGGACTCGAAGCACAGATACGCAGTATTTT
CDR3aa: CASSAGTRSTDTQYF

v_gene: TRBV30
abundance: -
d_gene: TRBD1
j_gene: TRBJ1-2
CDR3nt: TGTGCCTGCCCACCTAACAGGGGAACTCCGAATGGCTACACCTTC
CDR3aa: CACPPNRGTPNGYTF

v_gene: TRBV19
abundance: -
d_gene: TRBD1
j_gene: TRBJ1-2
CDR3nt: TGTGCCAGTAGTGTCCGGACAGGAGCTAACTATGGCTACACCTTC
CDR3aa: CASSVRTGANYGYTF

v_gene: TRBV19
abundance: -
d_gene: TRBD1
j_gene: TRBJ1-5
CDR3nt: TGTGCCAGTAGTATCAGACACGACAGGGGTCTGAGTCAGCCCCAGCATTTT
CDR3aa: CASSIRHDRGLSQPQHF

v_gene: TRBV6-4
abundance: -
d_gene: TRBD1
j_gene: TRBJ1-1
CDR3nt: TGTGCCAGCAGATCCGGGACAGGGGGCACTGAAGCTTTCTTT
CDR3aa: CASRSGTGGTEAFF

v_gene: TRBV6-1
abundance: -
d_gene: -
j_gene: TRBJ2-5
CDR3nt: TGTGCCAGCAGTGACCTTCAAGAGACCCAGTACTTC
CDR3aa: CASSDLQETQYF

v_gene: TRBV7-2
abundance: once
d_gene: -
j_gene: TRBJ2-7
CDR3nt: TGTGCCAGCCGGGGAATGGCAGGAGCCTACGAGCAGTACTTC
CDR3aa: CASRGMAGAYEQYF

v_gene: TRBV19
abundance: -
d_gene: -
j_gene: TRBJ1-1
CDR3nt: TGTGCCAGTATCCCCTCAGGGGCGCGCACTGAAGCTTTCTTT
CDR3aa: CASIPSGARTEAFF

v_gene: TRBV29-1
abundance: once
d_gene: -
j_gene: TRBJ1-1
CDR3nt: TGCAGCGCCGACCCACCGCGGGTAGGCACTGAAGCTTTCTTT
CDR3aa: CSADPPRVGTEAFF

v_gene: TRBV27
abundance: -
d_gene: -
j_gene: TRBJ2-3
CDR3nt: TGTGCCAGCTCTAGCACAGATACGCAGTATTTT
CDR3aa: CASSSTDTQYF

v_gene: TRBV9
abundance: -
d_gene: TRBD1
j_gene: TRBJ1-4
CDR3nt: TGTGCCAGCAGCGTAGGGTCCCAGGGGGTTGAAAAACTGTTTTTT
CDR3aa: CASSVGSQGVEKLFF

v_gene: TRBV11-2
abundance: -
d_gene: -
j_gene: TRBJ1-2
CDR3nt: TGTGCCAGCAGCTTAGAACGGCACAGTCCCTATGGCTACACCTTC
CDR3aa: CASSLERHSPYGYTF

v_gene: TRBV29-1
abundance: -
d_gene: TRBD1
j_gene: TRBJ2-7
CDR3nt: TGCAGCGTTGACCCGCGTGGACAGGGTACCTCCTACGAGCAGTACTTC
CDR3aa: CSVDPRGQGTSYEQYF